The clone carrying this TCR beta chain has more than one count but fewer than ten. This entry is derived from a study of blood T cell repertoires in COVID-19. Across the whole study: Acute and convalescent COVID-19 specimens originated in the United States, Italy and Spain.

Recovered status applied to Cohort 3 donors who had two consecutive negative PCRs. It also applied to those with clearance or with symptom resolution. The germline gives CDR1 LNHDA, CDR2 SQIVND (reference sequence). With V trimmed by 4 bases and J by 4 bases, 3 bases remained unmatched. This CDR3 contains 13 residues. Per the authors' pipeline: Amplification of reference gene primers was used by the study to estimate nucleated cell counts. Here immunoSEQ multiplex PCR was the method, and the copy in TCRdb shows in-frame clones only, minus some. The V and J calls and the clone size are those of that table, but D and trimming were determined from the DNA. Counted here are around 200,000 clones, less than 85% occurring once; the ten biggest clones make up around 19%.

The sequencing sample was made of PBMCs or T cells enriched from blood (not recorded which). This rearrangement joins TRBV19 to TRBJ1-1; 7 nucleotides line up with TRBD1. The receptor was isolated from a middle-aged man who had recovered from COVID-19. Here the CDR3 DNA reads TGTGCCAGTAGTAGGACAGGCGCCACTGAAGCTTTCTTT. Translating gives CASSRTGATEAFF.